This entry describes one T cell receptor beta chain. Its antigen is currently unknown. These data are taken from a study of cytomegalovirus exposure and HLA in healthy donors. Whole-study findings and limits: TCR beta chains numbering under 200 were designated cytomegalovirus-associated. Later on, an analysis found that several of the most significant clusters appeared to be linked to common viral pathogens, which included parvovirus B19. Accurate prediction of HLA-A and HLA-B alleles (for most subjects) was reportedly achieved from TCR beta sequences.

The J segment lost 2 bases and the V segment lost 5 bases, leaving 5 bases of the junction unmatched. The germline V gene has CDR1 PRHDT and CDR2 FYEKMQ (reference sequence). This CDR3 spans 15 amino acids. The PCR was carried out with 60 Vbeta primers and 13 Jbeta primers. The assay was immunoSEQ multiplex PCR, and TCRdb's table has in-frame clones only and misses some. The sample has about 160,000 clones, approximately 85% seen once. The receptor was derived from a man aged 18 to 29 in good health and CMV-seropositive. Sample: PBMCs. V and J are TRBV13 and TRBJ2-3, with 9 bases lining up with TRBD1. The CDR3 here is CASSGDRGITDTQYF. In DNA, the CDR3 is TGTGCCAGCAGCGGAGACAGGGGGATCACAGATACGCAGTATTTT.